This T cell receptor beta chain was observed in a study of T cells in Graves' hyperthyroidism and ophthalmopathy. V trimming: 4 bases; J trimming: 2 bases; junction bases outside the gene matches: 5. The CDR3 contains 15 residues. The germline V gene has CDR1 DFQATT and CDR2 SNEGSKA (reference sequence). Points from the study as a whole: With a median lead of around 6.7 months before onset, the model predicted ophthalmopathy. Blood also contained most expanded thyroid clonotypes above 0.001.

Those patients with uncontrolled infection, other autoimmune disease, pregnancy or lactation were excluded. Diagnoses were made from clinical symptoms, serum measures (thyroxine and TRAb), thyroid ultrasound and orbital computed tomography. Using RNA transcripts as the source, TCR beta CDR3 regions were amplified. The HTBI primer set served for first-round RT-PCR of the TCR CDR3. TCRdb itself ran the multiplex PCR reads through MiXCR, one entry per CDR3 protein. In the table there are 540,000 or so distinct CDR3 sequences, just over 45% of which are singletons. In regard to this clonotype: Its antigen is still unknown.

This chain joins TRBV20-1 and TRBJ1-4, with TRBD1 matching over 9 bases. Input material: peripheral blood or thyroid tissue (not recorded which). The source of this sequence is an adult woman with Graves' disease, either hyperthyroidism or ophthalmopathy (not recorded which). The CDR3 DNA follows: TGCAGTGCTACGCGGACAGGGGACACTAATGAAAAACTGTTTTTT. Encoded protein: CSATRTGDTNEKLFF.